A single sample gave rise to the 15 T cell receptor beta chains below, sequenced in a study of T cell repertoires in aging, cancer and after chemotherapy. The template was genomic DNA from peripheral blood, not RNA. Rearranged V-D-J TRB sequences were amplified with a mixed TRB-A/B primer pool. TCRdb itself ran the multiplex PCR reads through MiXCR, one entry per CDR3 protein. Of roughly 5,000 distinct CDR3 sequences in the sample, 20% to 25% were seen once. Specimen: blood. The origin of the receptors is a human donor in good health. The donor label of this sample is uncertain.

This clonotype is categorized as medium-sized. V and J are TRBV19 and TRBJ1-6, with D possibly being TRBD1 (5 bases). CDR1 LNHDA and CDR2 SQIVND come from the germline V gene (reference sequence). The CDR3 covers 16 residues. The ends were cut back, 0 bases at V and 5 bases at J, with 11 bases in the middle. In DNA, the CDR3 is TGTGCCAGTAGTATAGATCGAGGGGCGGATAATTCACCCCTCCACTTT. It translates to CASSIDRGADNSPLHF.

This clonotype was counted a few times. J is TRBJ2-7 and V is TRBV28; D ambiguous. The CDR3 is made up of 14 amino acids. Per germline, CDR1 MDHEN and CDR2 SYDVKM. Trimming removed 5 bases at V and 3 bases at J, with 14 bases between. The CDR3: CASSLPPPFYEQYF. The CDR3 DNA reads TGTGCCAGCAGTCTACCGCCACCGTTCTACGAGCAGTACTTC.

This clonotype has just a few counts. The genes are TRBV12-3 or TRBV12-4 and TRBJ1-5, with 7 bases aligning to TRBD1. The CDR3 loop spans 13 amino acids. V lost 7 bases and J lost 7; bases outside the gene matches: 7. CDR3 region: CASTRGRGQPQHF. The CDR3 DNA reads TGTGCCAGCACTAGGGGGCGCGGGCAGCCCCAGCATTTT.

As regards this clonotype: A read error may explain this, as a much larger clone is one base away. This chain connects TRBV19 to TRBJ1-1; D call uncertain. Germline-derived CDR1 and CDR2 are LNHDA and SQIVND (reference sequence). This CDR3 is 13 amino acids long. In nucleotides, the CDR3 is TGTGCCAGTAGTATCGTGGGGAACATTGAAGCTTTCTTT. Amino acid sequence: CASSIVGNIEAFF.

V and J are TRBV7-9 and TRBJ1-1; 9 bases fit TRBD1. Germline trimming cut 5 bases from V and 4 bases from J; bases unmatched to any gene: 8. Germline assignment: CDR1 SEHNR and CDR2 FQNEAQ (reference sequence). The CDR3 is made up of 15 amino acids. The CDR3 nucleotides are TGTGCCAGCAGCCCAAGACAGGGGGGGGGCACTGAAGCTTTCTTT. Amino acid sequence: CASSPRQGGGTEAFF.

In this sample, this clonotype turned up a few times. V and J are TRBV20-1 and TRBJ1-2; D is undetermined. V was trimmed by 3 bases and J by 4 bases, leaving 6 bases between them. Germline assignment: CDR1 DFQATT and CDR2 SNEGSKA (reference sequence). The CDR3 spans 11 residues. CDR3 loop: CSARGSYGYTF. DNA of the CDR3: TGCAGTGCTAGGGGCAGCTATGGCTACACCTTC.

This clonotype was seen only a few times. The chain joins TRBV28 to TRBJ2-3; D remains ambiguous. Germline loops: CDR1 MDHEN, CDR2 SYDVKM. This CDR3 is 15 amino acids long. With 8 bases removed from V and 4 bases from J, the gap between germline ends came to 19 bases. CDR3 in DNA: TGTGCCAGCCAAGGTGGTGGTGTCCCTGCAGATACGCAGTATTTT. This gives the protein CASQGGGVPADTQYF. Full variable domain (rest looked up from reference TRBV28 and TRBJ2-3): DVKVTQSSRYLVKRTGEKVFLECVQDMDHENMFWYRQDPGLGLRLIYFSYDVKMKEKGDIPEGYSVSREKKERFSLILESASTNQTSMYLCASQGGGVPADTQYFGPGTRLTVL.

By share, this clonotype counts as medium-sized. This chain connects TRBV19 to TRBJ2-2, with D unresolved. The germline V gene encodes CDR1 LNHDA and CDR2 SQIVND (reference sequence). The ends were cut back, 7 bases at V and 0 bases at J, with 9 bases in the middle. CDR3 length: 14 amino acids. CDR3 DNA sequence: TGTGCCAGTACCACCTCCGCGAACACCGGGGAGCTGTTTTTT. This codes for CASTTSANTGELFF.

This clonotype is categorized as medium-sized. The genes are TRBV29-1 and TRBJ1-1, with D possibly TRBD1 on 6 matching bases. The CDR3 consists of 15 residues. The V end lost 5 bases, the J end lost 0 bases, and 16 bases lay between the germline ends. Germline CDR1 reads SQVTM; CDR2 reads ANQGSEA. CDR3 protein: CSVSYWGQVNTEAFF. CDR3 sequence (DNA): TGCAGCGTTTCGTATTGGGGACAAGTGAACACTGAAGCTTTCTTT.

This sequence joins TRBV2 and TRBJ2-2; 7 nucleotides align to TRBD2. The ends lost 8 bases at V and 0 bases at J; junction bases unmatched: 6. Germline CDR1 SNHLY, CDR2 FYNNEI. This CDR3 region has 15 residues. As DNA, the CDR3 is TGTGCCAGCTTTAGAGCGGGACCGAACACCGGGGAGCTGTTTTTT. Protein: CASFRAGPNTGELFF. Drawing the rest from reference TRBV2 and TRBJ2-2, the complete variable domain is EPEVTQTPSHQVTQMGQEVILRCVPISNHLYFYWYRQILGQKVEFLVSFYNNEISEKSEIFDDQFSVERPDGSNFTLKIRSTKLEDSAMYFCASFRAGPNTGELFFGEGSRLTVL.

Within the sample, this clonotype is medium-sized (0.01 to 0.1%). The chain is built from TRBV10-2 and TRBJ2-7; D gene ambiguous. CDR1 is WSHSY, CDR2 SAAADI, per germline. The V end was cut by 3 bases, the J end by 3 bases, with 18 bases between. CDR3 length: 16 amino acids. The CDR3 nucleotides are TGCGCCAGCAGTGATATGGGCGGTGTCAAATACTACGAGCAGTACTTC. As protein: CASSDMGGVKYYEQYF.

This clonotype was found a few times. This chain uses TRBV7-9 with TRBJ1-2; D uncertain. The V and J ends lost 1 base and 6 bases respectively, with 15 bases between them. The CDR3 totals 15 residues. CDR1 and CDR2 from the germline V gene are SEHNR and FQNEAQ (reference sequence). The CDR3 is CASSLGPVAVNGYTF. The CDR3 DNA reads TGTGCCAGCAGCTTAGGCCCCGTGGCAGTAAATGGCTACACCTTC.

This clonotype is medium-sized within its sample. The chain is built from TRBV5-6 and TRBJ2-1, with D unresolved. Trimming cost V 0 bases and J 7 bases, with 8 bases left between them. Germline CDR1 SGHDT, CDR2 YYEEEE. The CDR3 runs to 13 residues. This chain's CDR3 is CASSLDLPNEQFF. In DNA form, the CDR3 reads TGTGCCAGCAGCTTGGACCTTCCGAATGAGCAGTTCTTC.

This clonotype counts as medium-sized. The rearrangement joins TRBV6-5 to TRBJ1-5; possibly TRBD1 for D (6 bases). Germline V gives CDR1 MNHEY, CDR2 SVGAGI. Deletions cut 5 bases from V and 2 bases from J, with 10 bases between. The CDR3 totals 14 residues. The DNA for the CDR3 is TGTGCCAGCAGTCCTCGGACAGGCAATCAGCCCCAGCATTTT. It yields the protein CASSPRTGNQPQHF.

Many counts were recorded for this clonotype. The CDR3 DNA reads as TGTGCCAGCAGCTCTGGGGGGGTGGGCACAGATACGCAGTATTTT. Amino acids: CASSSGGVGTDTQYF. The V and J genes are TRBV14 and TRBJ2-3; 7 bases are a match to TRBD2. The ends lost 5 bases at V and 1 base at J; junction bases unmatched: 6. Germline V CDR1 and CDR2: SGHDN, FVKESK. This CDR3 contains 15 residues.